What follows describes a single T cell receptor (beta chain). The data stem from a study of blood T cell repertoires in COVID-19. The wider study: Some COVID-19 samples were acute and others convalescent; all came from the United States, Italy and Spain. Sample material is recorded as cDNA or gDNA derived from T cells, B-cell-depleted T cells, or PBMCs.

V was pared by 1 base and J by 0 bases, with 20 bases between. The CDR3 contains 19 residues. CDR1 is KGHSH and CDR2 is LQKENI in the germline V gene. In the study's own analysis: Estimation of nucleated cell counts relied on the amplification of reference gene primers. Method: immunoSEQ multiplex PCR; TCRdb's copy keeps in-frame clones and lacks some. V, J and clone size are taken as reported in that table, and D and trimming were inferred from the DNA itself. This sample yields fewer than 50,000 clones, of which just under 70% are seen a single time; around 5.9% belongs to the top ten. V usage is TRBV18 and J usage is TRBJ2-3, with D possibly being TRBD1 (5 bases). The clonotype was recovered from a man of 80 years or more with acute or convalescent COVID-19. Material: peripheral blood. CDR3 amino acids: CASSPRSGWTPTSTDTQYF. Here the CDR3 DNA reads TGTGCCAGCTCACCACGTAGTGGGTGGACACCCACTAGCACAGATACGCAGTATTTT.